This is a list of T cell receptor beta chains from one sample in a study of response to subunit inactivated influenza vaccine. TCRdb recomputed calls from the RT-PCR reads with MiXCR, one row per CDR3 protein. The sample carries 550,000 to 800,000 distinct CDR3 sequences, roughly 13% recorded once. The sequencing used PBMCs from blood, collected 14 to 15 days before vaccination. These receptor sequences come from a man between 50 and 59 years old who received an inactivated influenza vaccine. CDR3s leave out the opening cysteine and the closing phenylalanine or tryptophan.

v_gene	j_gene	CDR3aa
TRBV24-1	TRBJ2-7	ATSDTGHSYEQY
TRBV20-1	TRBJ2-3	SARARTSGGHTDTQY
TRBV27	TRBJ2-7	ASSLTGSAIEQY
TRBV6-1	TRBJ1-5	ASGRNSNQPQH
TRBV7-8	TRBJ2-2	ASKIAGGNTGELF
TRBV12-3/TRBV12-4	TRBJ2-3	ASSQDTRTDTQY
TRBV20-1	TRBJ2-7	SAARDRRYEQY
TRBV5-1	TRBJ2-2	ASSLEPGEHTGELF
TRBV30	TRBJ1-2	AWTRDRAYGYT
TRBV4-2	TRBJ2-7	ASSPTGTGGKNYEQY
TRBV28	TRBJ1-6	ASSLTQAAGRVPLH
TRBV20-1	TRBJ2-5	SAKVYGSQETQY
TRBV4-1	TRBJ2-5	ASSQEGRGIGTQY
TRBV20-1	TRBJ1-1	SAGKRENTEAF
TRBV4-3	TRBJ2-2	ASSQEGGRNTGELF
TRBV12-3/TRBV12-4	TRBJ2-1	ASSSRAGERNEQF
TRBV12-3/TRBV12-4	TRBJ2-7	ASSPGQGPLQY
TRBV6-2/TRBV6-3	TRBJ2-1	ASSYSSGGAYNEQF
TRBV6-2/TRBV6-3	TRBJ1-5	ASHSGTPNQPQH
TRBV27	TRBJ1-1	ASSQGADTEAF
TRBV6-2/TRBV6-3	TRBJ1-6	ASSYGQINSPLH
TRBV6-1	TRBJ1-5	ASSESGQFSNQPQH
TRBV7-9	TRBJ2-1	ASSLLLADNEQF
TRBV2	TRBJ1-5	ASSEEGGLQPQH
TRBV6-1	TRBJ2-7	ASRLLAFEQY
TRBV6-1	TRBJ2-2	ASRWAAGSNGELF
TRBV20-1	TRBJ2-1	SARSGTGDFNEQF
TRBV29-1	TRBJ1-6	SVASGGGGSPLH
TRBV10-2	TRBJ1-4	ASSDWRSANEKLF
TRBV7-2	TRBJ2-1	ASSFSGGLYNEQF
TRBV20-1	TRBJ1-6	SARTQGTGGSPLH
TRBV30	TRBJ1-1	AWGVMPGTEAF
TRBV3-1	TRBJ2-7	ASSQEDLYEQY
TRBV7-2	TRBJ2-1	ASSTQLAGGNEQF
TRBV20-1	TRBJ2-7	SVKRMASGRAFHEQY
TRBV29-1	TRBJ2-2	SVGLPGTGGFGGELF
TRBV7-2	TRBJ2-5	ASSSRLVGQETQY
TRBV7-2	TRBJ2-5	ASSIVGQETQY
TRBV12-3/TRBV12-4	TRBJ1-1	ASSLSQLNTEAF